This is a list of T cell receptor beta chains from one sample in a study of blood T cell repertoires in COVID-19. Clones were read by immunoSEQ multiplex PCR, and TCRdb kept only the in-frame ones, dropping some. The sample consists of hundreds of thousands of clones, approximately 84% of them appearing once. Material: PBMCs or T cells enriched from blood (not recorded which). These TCRs come from a man aged 18 to 35 who had recovered from COVID-19. CDR3s include the opening cysteine and the closing phenylalanine or tryptophan. A D gene is named only where the DNA matches it firmly. The size of a clone is reported for some rows only, either as once, few or many, or as a class for expanded clones.

clone size,V gene,J gene,D gene,CDR3 protein,CDR3 DNA
.,TRBV2,TRBJ1-2,.,CASNDWTEGYGYTF,TGTGCCAGCAACGACTGGACAGAAGGCTATGGCTACACCTTC
.,TRBV5-1,TRBJ2-7,TRBD1,CASSPDRGIYEQYF,TGCGCCAGCAGCCCGGACAGGGGGATCTACGAGCAGTACTTC
.,TRBV1,TRBJ2-5,.,CTSSPYREGAIQETQYF,TGCACCAGCAGCCCATACCGAGAGGGGGCCATCCAAGAGACCCAGTACTTC
once,TRBV5-1,TRBJ2-7,TRBD1,CASSLDRGKGYEQYF,TGCGCCAGCAGCTTGGACAGGGGCAAAGGGTACGAGCAGTACTTC
.,TRBV11-2,TRBJ1-1,.,CASSLGTRVSFF,TGTGCCAGCAGCCTAGGAACCAGGGTATCTTTCTTT
.,TRBV18,TRBJ2-7,TRBD1,CASSPRGTDAYEQYF,TGTGCCAGCTCACCACGGGGGACAGACGCCTACGAGCAGTACTTC
.,TRBV19,TRBJ2-1,TRBD1,CASSTGTAKNNEQFF,TGTGCCAGTAGTACCGGGACAGCGAAAAACAATGAGCAGTTCTTC
.,TRBV7-8,TRBJ1-2,.,CASSPSRMNGYTF,TGTGCCAGCAGCCCTAGTAGGATGAATGGCTACACCTTC
.,TRBV6-5,TRBJ1-1,.,CASGRDHTEAFF,TGTGCCAGCGGCAGGGATCACACTGAAGCTTTCTTT
.,TRBV6-5,TRBJ2-1,.,CASSPLGSSYNEQFF,TGTGCCAGCAGTCCTCTGGGGAGTTCCTACAATGAGCAGTTCTTC
.,TRBV5-5,TRBJ1-3,TRBD1,CASSLQGSSGNTIYF,TGTGCCAGCAGCTTACAGGGGAGCTCTGGAAACACCATATATTTT
.,TRBV2,TRBJ2-5,.,CASSEFGVPTVETQYF,TGTGCCAGCAGTGAATTCGGGGTCCCTACAGTAGAGACCCAGTACTTC
.,TRBV10-3,TRBJ1-2,.,CAIRGREGYGYTF,TGTGCCATCAGAGGACGGGAGGGCTATGGCTACACCTTC
.,TRBV2,TRBJ1-5,.,CASGGTNQPQHF,TGTGCCAGCGGAGGGACTAATCAGCCCCAGCATTTT
.,TRBV12-3/TRBV12-4,TRBJ2-7,TRBD2,CASSRAGDGEQYF,TGTGCCAGCAGTAGGGCGGGAGATGGCGAGCAGTACTTC
.,TRBV18,TRBJ2-1,TRBD1,CASSPQGTGVLYEQFF,TGTGCCAGCTCACCACAGGGGACAGGGGTTCTCTATGAGCAGTTCTTC
.,TRBV5-4,TRBJ2-2,TRBD1,CASSLKQGAATGELFF,TGTGCCAGCAGCTTGAAACAGGGGGCCGCTACCGGGGAGCTGTTTTTT
.,TRBV6-2/TRBV6-3,TRBJ2-4,.,CASSYYGYIQYF,TGTGCCAGCAGTTACTACGGGTACATTCAGTACTTC
once,TRBV7-8,TRBJ2-7,TRBD1,CASNRGAEQYF,TGTGCCAGCAACAGGGGGGCCGAGCAGTACTTC
.,TRBV2,TRBJ1-2,.,CASRVTAPDGYTF,TGTGCCAGCAGGGTGACAGCTCCCGATGGCTACACCTTC
.,TRBV5-6,TRBJ2-1,TRBD2,CASSLLAGLYNEQFF,TGTGCCAGCAGCTTACTAGCGGGGCTCTACAATGAGCAGTTCTTC
.,TRBV21-1,TRBJ2-7,.,CASSKVGTEEYYEQYF,TGTGCCAGCAGCAAAGTAGGGACAGAGGAATACTACGAGCAGTACTTC
.,TRBV19,TRBJ1-3,.,CASSSTRGDTIYF,TGTGCCAGTAGTAGTACCAGGGGAGACACCATATATTTT
.,TRBV7-9,TRBJ2-3,TRBD2,CASSIASGGDTQYF,TGTGCCAGCAGCATCGCTAGCGGGGGAGATACGCAGTATTTT
.,TRBV7-9,TRBJ1-1,TRBD1,CASSQRDSLNTEAFF,TGTGCCAGCAGCCAGAGGGACAGTTTGAACACTGAAGCTTTCTTT
.,TRBV3-1/TRBV3-2,TRBJ2-5,.,CASSQDLADQETQYF,TGTGCCAGCAGCCAAGATTTGGCGGACCAAGAGACCCAGTACTTC
.,TRBV12-3/TRBV12-4,TRBJ2-7,.,CASSRTDSYEQYF,TGTGCCAGCAGTCGCACAGACAGCTACGAGCAGTACTTC
.,TRBV5-6,TRBJ2-2,.,CASSPRQSTGELFF,TGTGCCAGCAGCCCGCGACAGAGCACCGGGGAGCTGTTTTTT
.,TRBV20-1,TRBJ2-3,.,CSASGASHTDTQYF,TGCAGTGCTAGTGGGGCCTCACACACAGATACGCAGTATTTT
.,TRBV30,TRBJ2-7,TRBD2,CAWSAGGTYEQYF,TGTGCCTGGAGTGCCGGGGGGACCTACGAGCAGTACTTC
.,TRBV7-9,TRBJ2-3,.,CASSDDRTIDTQYF,TGTGCCAGCAGCGATGACAGGACAATAGATACGCAGTATTTT
.,TRBV30,TRBJ1-2,.,CASNNREWAYGYTF,TGTGCCTCGAATAACAGGGAATGGGCTTATGGCTACACCTTC
.,TRBV7-9,TRBJ1-5,TRBD1,CASSLTGDSNQPQHF,TGTGCCAGCAGCTTAACAGGGGATAGCAATCAGCCCCAGCATTTT
.,TRBV5-4,TRBJ2-7,TRBD1,CASSLRDRPSYEQYF,TGTGCCAGCAGCTTGAGGGACAGACCTTCCTACGAGCAGTACTTC
.,TRBV5-5,TRBJ2-3,TRBD1,CASSFGTAQYF,TGTGCCAGCAGCTTCGGGACAGCGCAGTATTTT
.,TRBV5-1,TRBJ1-2,.,CASSFRPGSSYGYTF,TGCGCCAGCAGCTTCCGGCCCGGGTCGTCGTATGGCTACACCTTC
.,TRBV7-2,TRBJ2-7,TRBD1,CASSIDGTGLEQYF,TGTGCCAGCAGCATCGACGGGACAGGGTTGGAGCAGTACTTC
.,TRBV11-2,TRBJ1-1,TRBD1,CASSLTGDTEAFF,TGTGCCAGCAGCTTAACAGGGGACACTGAAGCTTTCTTT
.,TRBV30,TRBJ1-1,.,CAWGRESEAFF,TGTGCCTGGGGGAGGGAGTCTGAAGCTTTCTTT
.,TRBV5-1,TRBJ1-6,.,CASSPGLRDSPLHF,TGCGCCAGCAGCCCGGGACTAAGAGATTCACCCCTCCACTTT
.,TRBV4-2,TRBJ1-2,TRBD1,CASRLQQGIYGYTF,TGTGCCAGCAGACTGCAACAGGGGATCTATGGCTACACCTTC
.,TRBV7-3,TRBJ2-1,TRBD2,CASSPLKPAGYNEQFF,TGTGCCAGCAGTCCCTTGAAGCCAGCGGGGTACAATGAGCAGTTCTTC